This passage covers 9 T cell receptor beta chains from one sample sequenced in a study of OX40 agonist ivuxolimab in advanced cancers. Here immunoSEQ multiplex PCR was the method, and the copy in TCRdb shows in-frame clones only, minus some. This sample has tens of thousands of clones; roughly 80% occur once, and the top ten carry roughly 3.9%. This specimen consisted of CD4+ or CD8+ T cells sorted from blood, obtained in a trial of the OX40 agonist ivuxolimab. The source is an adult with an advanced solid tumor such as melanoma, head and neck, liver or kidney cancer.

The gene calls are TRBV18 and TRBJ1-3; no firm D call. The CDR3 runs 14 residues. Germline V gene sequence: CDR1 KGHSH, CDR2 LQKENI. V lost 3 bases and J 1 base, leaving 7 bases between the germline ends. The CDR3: CASSPGPSGNTIYF. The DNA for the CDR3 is TGTGCCAGCTCACCGGGCCCTTCTGGAAACACCATATATTTT.

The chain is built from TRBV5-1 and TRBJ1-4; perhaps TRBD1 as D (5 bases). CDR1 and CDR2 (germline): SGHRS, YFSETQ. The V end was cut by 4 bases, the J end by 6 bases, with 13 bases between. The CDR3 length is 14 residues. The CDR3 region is CASSPGYLDEKLFF. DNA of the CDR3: TGCGCCAGCAGCCCAGGGTATCTGGATGAAAAACTGTTTTTT. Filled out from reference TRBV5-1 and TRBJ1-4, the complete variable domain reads KAGVTQTPRYLIKTRGQQVTLSCSPISGHRSVSWYQQTPGQGLQFLFEYFSETQRNKGNFPGRFSGRQFSNSRSEMNVSTLELGDSALYLCASSPGYLDEKLFFGSGTQLSVL.

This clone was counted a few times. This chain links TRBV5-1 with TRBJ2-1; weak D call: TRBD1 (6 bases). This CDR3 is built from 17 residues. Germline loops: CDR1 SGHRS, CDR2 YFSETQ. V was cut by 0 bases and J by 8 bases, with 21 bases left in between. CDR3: CASSLGHMAGELDEQFF. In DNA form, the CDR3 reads TGCGCCAGCAGCTTGGGTCATATGGCAGGGGAGTTGGATGAGCAGTTCTTC.

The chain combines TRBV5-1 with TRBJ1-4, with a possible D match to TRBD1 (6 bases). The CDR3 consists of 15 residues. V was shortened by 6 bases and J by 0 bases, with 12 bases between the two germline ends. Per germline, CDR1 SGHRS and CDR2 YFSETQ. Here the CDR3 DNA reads TGCGCCAGCAACTCAGGGGATGCAACTAATGAAAAACTGTTTTTT. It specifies CASNSGDATNEKLFF. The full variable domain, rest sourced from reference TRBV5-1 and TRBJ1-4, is KAGVTQTPRYLIKTRGQQVTLSCSPISGHRSVSWYQQTPGQGLQFLFEYFSETQRNKGNFPGRFSGRQFSNSRSEMNVSTLELGDSALYLCASNSGDATNEKLFFGSGTQLSVL.

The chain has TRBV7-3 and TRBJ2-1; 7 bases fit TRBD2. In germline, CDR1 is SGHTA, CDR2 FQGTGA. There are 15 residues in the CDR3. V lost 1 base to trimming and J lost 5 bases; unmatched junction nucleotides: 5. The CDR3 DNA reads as TGTGCCAGCAGCTTAAACGGACTAGACGACAATGAGCAGTTCTTC. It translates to CASSLNGLDDNEQFF.

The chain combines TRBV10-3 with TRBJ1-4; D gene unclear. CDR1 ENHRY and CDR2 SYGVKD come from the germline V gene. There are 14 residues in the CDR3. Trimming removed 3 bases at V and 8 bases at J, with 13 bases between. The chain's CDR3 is CAISDWSTKEKLFF. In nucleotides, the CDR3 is TGTGCCATCAGTGATTGGTCGACGAAAGAAAAACTGTTTTTT.

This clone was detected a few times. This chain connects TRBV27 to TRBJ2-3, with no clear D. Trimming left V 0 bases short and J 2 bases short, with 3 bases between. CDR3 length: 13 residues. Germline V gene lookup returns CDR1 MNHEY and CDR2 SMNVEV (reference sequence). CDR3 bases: TGTGCCAGCAGTTTATCGTTCACAGATACGCAGTATTTT. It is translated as CASSLSFTDTQYF.

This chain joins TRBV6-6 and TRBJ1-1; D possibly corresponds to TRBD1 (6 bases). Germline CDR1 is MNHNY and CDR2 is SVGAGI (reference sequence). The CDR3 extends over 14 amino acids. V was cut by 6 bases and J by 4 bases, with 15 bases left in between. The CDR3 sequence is CASRYGDTSTEAFF. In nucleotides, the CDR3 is TGTGCCAGCAGGTACGGGGACACCTCCACTGAAGCTTTCTTT.

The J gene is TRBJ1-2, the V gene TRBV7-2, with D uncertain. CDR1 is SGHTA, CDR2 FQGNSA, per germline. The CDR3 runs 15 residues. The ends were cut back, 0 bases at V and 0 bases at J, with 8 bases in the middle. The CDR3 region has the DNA TGTGCCAGCAGCTTAGCGTACATTCCTAACTATGGCTACACCTTC. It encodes CASSLAYIPNYGYTF. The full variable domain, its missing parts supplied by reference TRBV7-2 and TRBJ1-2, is GAGVSQSPSNKVTEKGKDVELRCDPISGHTALYWYRQSLGQGLEFLIYFQGNSAPDKSGLPSDRFSAERTGGSVSTLTIQRTQQEDSAVYLCASSLAYIPNYGYTFGSGTRLTVV.